This T cell receptor beta chain was identified in a study of Ad26.COV2.S vaccination and SARS-CoV-2 variants. V lost 7 bases and J lost 12; bases outside the gene matches: 20. CDR1 SNHLY and CDR2 FYNNEI come from the germline V gene. The CDR3 loop spans 15 amino acids. Treatment denoted: around 19 received Ad26.COV2.S at low or high dose, single or two shots; several received placebo; per-sample allocation not given. On day 63 after the first injection, vaccine and placebo recipients gave samples. Only in-frame clones appear in the TCRdb table, and some are missing; sequencing was by immunoSEQ multiplex PCR. Found here are about 330,000 clones, roughly 90% of them singletons; the top ten hold 5% to 6.5%.

The sample consisted of peripheral blood, taken in a trial of Ad26.COV2.S vaccine versus placebo. The gene calls are TRBV2 and TRBJ1-1; 7 bases match TRBD1. The receptor was derived from a person between 18 and 65 years old who received the Ad26.COV2.S COVID-19 vaccine or a placebo. The CDR3, as DNA: TGTGCCAGCAATCGCGAGGGCGGAGGGACAGACCAAACTTTCTTT. This translates into CASNREGGGTDQTFF.